This TCR beta chain originates from a study of blood T cell repertoires in COVID-19 (dated by TCRdb to 2019 to 2021). Notes on the research overall: Samples covering the acute and convalescent phases of COVID-19 were provided by collaborators in the United States, Italy and Spain. The prospective study material was composed of cDNA or gDNA derived from T cells, B-cell-depleted T cells, or PBMCs. Deeply sampled blood TCRbeta repertoires from subjects exposed to, actively infected with, or recovered from COVID-19 were included in the dataset. The repertoires were made available in a free public database intended to serve as a resource for research on the immune response to SARS-CoV-2. The samples were drawn from two sources: the first 160 participants of the ongoing ImmuneRACE study, and 1,000 to 1,500 subjects contributed by 6 global collaborators. Nearly every sample came with metadata listing a de-identified subject ID, COVID-19 status, age in years and sex. Where HLA class I and class II types were available, the types were taken from metadata supplied by the sample provider, not from assay-based typing.

What the research found in general, with its limitations: Clinical and demographic metadata were provided uncurated, with the amount varying by source and participant.

This clone has just one count. Its antigen has not been determined. Base qualities are not provided; no much larger clone lies one nucleotide away. Collaborating institutions collected whole blood in K2EDTA tubes following their own protocols. For TCRbeta analysis, collaborators shipped samples as frozen whole blood, isolated PBMCs, or DNA extracted from either of those sample types. TCRbeta CDR3 regions were amplified from genomic DNA using the immunoSEQ Assay, a bias-controlled multiplex PCR. The paper's processing steps were these. The number of nucleated cells in each sample was estimated by amplification of reference gene primers within the assay. To quantify the absolute abundance of each unique TCRbeta CDR3 rearrangement, sequence reads were collapsed and filtered. For each sample, productive Simpson clonality was calculated by taking the square root of Simpson's diversity index across productive rearrangements. The table was pulled from immuneACCESS by TCRdb, which kept in-frame rearrangements only. Such tables lose some clones; where checked, under half of the loss comes from unresolved V genes, and the rest has no known cause. That table is the source of V, J and clone size, and D and trimming were worked out from the DNA. This sample lists about 78,000 clones; 86% were detected once. The ten largest account for less than 2.5% of the sample.

Material for sequencing was peripheral blood. The TCR comes from a woman aged 55-70 years with acute or convalescent COVID-19.

The CDR3 has the sequence CASSISAAAYEQYF. The sequenced DNA: TGTGCCAGTAGTATTTCCGCAGCGGCCTACGAGCAGTACTTC. Recombination connected TRBV19 to TRBJ2-7; matching of 5 bases hints at TRBD2 as the D gene. For CDR1 and CDR2, the germline V gene (reference sequence) lists LNHDA and SQIVND. V loses 3 bases of germline sequence and J loses 2 bases, and the interval between the two ends is 11 bases. Inclusive of the bounding cysteine and phenylalanine, the CDR3 is 14 residues long. The CDR3 DNA has 42 bases and is translated from base 1. Extended through the reference TRBV19 and TRBJ2-7 proteins, this CDR3 yields the full variable domain: DGGITQSPKYLFRKEGQNVTLSCEQNLNHDAMYWYRQDPGQGLRLIYYSQIVNDFQKGDIAEGYSVSREKKESFPLTVTSAQKNPTAFYLCASSISAAAYEQYFGPGTRLTVT.